This is a list of T cell receptor beta chains from one sample in a study of T cell responses to AZD1222 COVID-19 vaccine. Clones were sequenced by immunoSEQ multiplex PCR, and TCRdb holds only the in-frame ones, with some missing. Among about 92,000 clones listed, around 90% were seen once. This material consisted of peripheral blood, taken on day 0 of AZD1222 vaccination. Receptors originate from an adult in good health. The CDR3 runs from the conserved cysteine through the conserved F or W. Fields, in order: V gene, clone size, D gene, J gene, CDR3 protein, CDR3 DNA. D genes are given only for firm matches. Not all rows give a size; the values are once, few, many and, for expanded clones, a class.

V: TRBV7-7; size: once; D: -; J: TRBJ2-3; CDR3: CASSMGDGSTDTQYF; DNA: TGTGCTAGCAGCATGGGGGACGGGTCCACAGATACGCAGTATTTT
V: TRBV6-6; size: -; D: -; J: TRBJ2-7; CDR3: CASSDRFPGSGEQYF; DNA: TGTGCCAGCAGTGACCGGTTTCCGGGTTCTGGGGAGCAGTACTTC
V: TRBV5-1; size: -; D: -; J: TRBJ1-3; CDR3: CASGDGSSGNTIYF; DNA: TGCGCCAGCGGCGACGGCAGCTCTGGAAACACCATATATTTT
V: TRBV5-1; size: -; D: TRBD1; J: TRBJ1-2; CDR3: CASSLDRGADDGYTF; DNA: TGCGCCAGCAGCTTGGACAGGGGAGCTGATGATGGCTACACCTTC
V: TRBV7-2; size: -; D: -; J: TRBJ1-3; CDR3: CASSLVNSGNTIYF; DNA: TGTGCCAGCAGTCTGGTCAACTCTGGAAACACCATATATTTT
V: TRBV7-6; size: -; D: -; J: TRBJ2-7; CDR3: CASSLESPAGFYEQYF; DNA: TGTGCCAGCAGCTTAGAGTCCCCCGCAGGGTTCTACGAGCAGTACTTC
V: TRBV7-9; size: -; D: -; J: TRBJ1-2; CDR3: CASSSSGDLYGYTF; DNA: TGTGCCAGCAGCTCGTCAGGGGACTTATATGGCTACACCTTC
V: TRBV4-1; size: -; D: -; J: TRBJ1-2; CDR3: CASSQDPAGDYGYTF; DNA: TGCGCCAGCAGCCAAGATCCGGCAGGGGACTATGGCTACACCTTC
V: TRBV15; size: -; D: -; J: TRBJ2-2; CDR3: CATSRDPTGYTGELFF; DNA: TGTGCCACCAGCAGAGATCCTACGGGATACACCGGGGAGCTGTTTTTT
V: TRBV4-3; size: -; D: TRBD1; J: TRBJ2-1; CDR3: CASSQGPGGFGDEQFF; DNA: TGCGCCAGCAGCCAGGGCCCAGGGGGCTTTGGGGATGAGCAGTTCTTC
V: TRBV7-9; size: -; D: -; J: TRBJ1-1; CDR3: CASSSTYEAFF; DNA: TGTGCCAGCAGCTCAACCTATGAAGCTTTCTTT
V: TRBV19; size: -; D: -; J: TRBJ1-4; CDR3: CASSRTPAGEKLFF; DNA: TGTGCCAGTAGTCGGACACCGGCGGGGGAAAAACTGTTTTTT
V: TRBV3-1/TRBV3-2; size: once; D: TRBD1; J: TRBJ1-6; CDR3: CASSRGQGNSPLHF; DNA: TGTGCCAGCAGCCGGGGACAGGGGAATTCACCCCTCCACTTT
V: TRBV6-5; size: -; D: TRBD1; J: TRBJ1-2; CDR3: CASSYTTGGGYGYTF; DNA: TGTGCCAGCAGTTACACGACAGGGGGCGGGTATGGCTACACCTTC
V: TRBV19; size: few; D: -; J: TRBJ1-1; CDR3: CASSDRLNTEAFF; DNA: TGTGCCAGTTCCGACAGGTTGAACACTGAAGCTTTCTTT
V: TRBV5-4; size: -; D: TRBD1; J: TRBJ1-2; CDR3: CASSLGGTVGDGYTF; DNA: TGTGCCAGCAGCTTGGGGGGGACAGTGGGCGATGGCTACACCTTC
V: TRBV6-5; size: -; D: -; J: TRBJ1-5; CDR3: CASSSAGPQQPQHF; DNA: TGTGCCAGCAGTTCTGCGGGACCCCAGCAGCCCCAGCATTTT
V: TRBV5-8; size: -; D: TRBD1; J: TRBJ1-2; CDR3: CASSQGQGSYTF; DNA: TGTGCCAGCAGCCAAGGACAGGGGAGCTACACCTTC
V: TRBV28; size: -; D: -; J: TRBJ1-6; CDR3: CASSFPESNSPLHF; DNA: TGTGCCAGCAGTTTCCCAGAAAGCAATTCACCCCTCCACTTT
V: TRBV7-9; size: -; D: TRBD1; J: TRBJ2-7; CDR3: CASSLTGGSSYEQYF; DNA: TGTGCCAGCAGCTTGACAGGGGGGAGCTCCTACGAGCAGTACTTC
V: TRBV19; size: -; D: -; J: TRBJ2-1; CDR3: CASSINPPGGLNEQFF; DNA: TGTGCCAGTAGTATCAACCCCCCCGGGGGTTTGAATGAGCAGTTCTTC
V: TRBV4-1; size: -; D: -; J: TRBJ2-2; CDR3: CASSQPGQNPGTGELFF; DNA: TGCGCCAGCAGCCAACCAGGACAGAACCCCGGCACCGGGGAGCTGTTTTTT
V: TRBV5-1; size: once; D: -; J: TRBJ1-4; CDR3: CASSLDSTNEKLFF; DNA: TGCGCCAGCAGCTTGGACTCAACTAATGAAAAACTGTTTTTT
V: TRBV7-2; size: once; D: -; J: TRBJ1-5; CDR3: CASSLGSGISNQPQHF; DNA: TGTGCCAGCAGCTTAGGGTCCGGGATCAGCAATCAGCCCCAGCATTTT
V: TRBV5-1; size: -; D: TRBD1; J: TRBJ1-4; CDR3: CASSLPGTGNEKLFF; DNA: TGCGCCAGCAGCCTACCCGGGACAGGGAATGAAAAACTGTTTTTT
V: TRBV5-1; size: -; D: -; J: TRBJ1-3; CDR3: CASSLGSSGNTIYF; DNA: TGCGCCAGCAGCTTGGGGAGCTCTGGAAACACCATATATTTT
V: TRBV29-1; size: -; D: -; J: TRBJ1-2; CDR3: CSAQLDSYGYTF; DNA: TGCAGCGCTCAGTTGGACAGTTATGGCTACACCTTC
V: TRBV5-6; size: -; D: -; J: TRBJ1-6; CDR3: CASSDGHRNSPLHF; DNA: TGTGCCAGCAGCGATGGACACCGGAATTCACCCCTCCACTTT
V: TRBV10-3; size: -; D: -; J: TRBJ1-1; CDR3: CAISELVNTEAFF; DNA: TGTGCCATCAGTGAGCTGGTGAACACTGAAGCTTTCTTT
V: TRBV25-1; size: few; D: -; J: TRBJ1-4; CDR3: CASSERDNEKLFF; DNA: TGTGCCAGCAGTGAACGCGATAATGAAAAACTGTTTTTT
V: TRBV21-1; size: -; D: -; J: TRBJ1-5; CDR3: CASSIIPRGALSNQPQHF; DNA: TGTGCCAGCAGCATAATTCCGAGGGGGGCTTTGAGCAATCAGCCCCAGCATTTT
V: TRBV5-4; size: -; D: -; J: TRBJ2-3; CDR3: CASSLDATATDTQYF; DNA: TGTGCCAGCAGCTTGGACGCGACAGCCACAGATACGCAGTATTTT
V: TRBV7-2; size: -; D: TRBD1; J: TRBJ2-1; CDR3: CASSPGGQTYNEQFF; DNA: TGTGCCAGCAGCCCTGGGGGACAGACTTACAATGAGCAGTTCTTC
V: TRBV5-6; size: once; D: TRBD1; J: TRBJ2-7; CDR3: CASSPGQNPSYEQYF; DNA: TGTGCCAGCAGCCCGGGACAGAATCCCTCCTACGAGCAGTACTTC
V: TRBV3-1/TRBV3-2; size: -; D: TRBD1; J: TRBJ1-1; CDR3: CASSQTGVNTEAFF; DNA: TGTGCCAGCAGCCAAACAGGGGTAAACACTGAAGCTTTCTTT
V: TRBV19; size: -; D: TRBD1; J: TRBJ2-3; CDR3: CASSIWGQGLSTDTQYF; DNA: TGTGCCAGTAGTATCTGGGGACAGGGGTTATCCACAGATACGCAGTATTTT
V: TRBV12-3/TRBV12-4; size: -; D: -; J: TRBJ2-5; CDR3: CASSLNQEETQYF; DNA: TGTGCCAGCAGTTTAAATCAAGAGGAGACCCAGTACTTC
V: TRBV4-3; size: -; D: TRBD1; J: TRBJ2-3; CDR3: CASSQANRGELTWGEQYF; DNA: TGCGCCAGCAGCCAGGCCAACAGGGGGGAACTAACCTGGGGGGAGCAGTATTTT
V: TRBV7-6; size: once; D: TRBD2; J: TRBJ2-7; CDR3: CASSLVSLAGADLQQYF; DNA: TGTGCCAGCAGCTTAGTCTCCCTAGCGGGGGCCGACCTACAGCAGTACTTC
V: TRBV6-5; size: -; D: TRBD1; J: TRBJ2-7; CDR3: CASGHYRDSYEQYF; DNA: TGTGCCAGCGGGCATTACCGGGACAGCTACGAGCAGTACTTC
V: TRBV19; size: -; D: -; J: TRBJ1-6; CDR3: CASTRAVNSPLHF; DNA: TGTGCCAGTACGCGAGCAGTAAATTCACCCCTCCACTTT
V: TRBV10-2; size: -; D: -; J: TRBJ2-3; CDR3: CASSESGGRTQYF; DNA: TGCGCCAGCAGTGAGTCCGGGGGCCGGACGCAGTATTTT
V: TRBV7-9; size: -; D: TRBD2; J: TRBJ2-1; CDR3: CASSPPIGGGGTNNEQFF; DNA: TGTGCCAGCAGCCCGCCAATTGGGGGCGGGGGGACTAACAATGAGCAGTTCTTC
V: TRBV24-1; size: -; D: TRBD2; J: TRBJ2-3; CDR3: CATSDSGLAGTQYF; DNA: TGTGCCACCAGTGATTCTGGACTAGCAGGTACGCAGTATTTT
V: TRBV27; size: -; D: TRBD2; J: TRBJ2-5; CDR3: CASSQGLAGVETQYF; DNA: TGTGCCAGCAGCCAGGGACTAGCGGGGGTAGAGACCCAGTACTTC
V: TRBV19; size: -; D: TRBD1; J: TRBJ1-5; CDR3: CASSYLDRADQPQHF; DNA: TGTGCCAGTAGTTATTTGGACAGGGCAGATCAGCCCCAGCATTTT
V: TRBV28; size: -; D: -; J: TRBJ1-1; CDR3: CASRAGGAGGTEAFF; DNA: TGTGCCAGCAGGGCTGGGGGGGCAGGTGGAACTGAAGCTTTCTTT
V: TRBV9; size: once; D: -; J: TRBJ1-6; CDR3: CASSVGRADRSPLHF; DNA: TGTGCCAGCAGCGTAGGTAGGGCGGATAGATCACCCCTCCACTTT
V: TRBV7-6; size: -; D: TRBD2; J: TRBJ2-7; CDR3: CASSLGSGGAYEQYF; DNA: TGTGCCAGCAGCTTAGGTAGCGGGGGGGCTTACGAGCAGTACTTC
V: TRBV6-2/TRBV6-3; size: -; D: TRBD1; J: TRBJ1-2; CDR3: CASSYDRTGGSRYGYTF; DNA: TGTGCCAGCAGTTACGATCGGACAGGGGGCAGCCGCTATGGCTACACCTTC
V: TRBV27; size: -; D: -; J: TRBJ1-5; CDR3: CASSSQGLRQPQHF; DNA: TGTGCCAGCAGTTCCCAGGGGCTCAGGCAGCCCCAGCATTTT
V: TRBV6-5; size: -; D: -; J: TRBJ2-7; CDR3: CASSYAGISYEQYF; DNA: TGTGCCAGCAGTTACGCAGGGATCTCCTACGAGCAGTACTTC
V: TRBV5-6; size: -; D: -; J: TRBJ2-3; CDR3: CASSSPPFRTDTQYF; DNA: TGTGCCAGCAGCTCCCCCCCGTTCCGGACGGATACGCAGTATTTT
V: TRBV6-5; size: -; D: -; J: TRBJ2-3; CDR3: CASSSTDTQYF; DNA: TGTGCCAGCAGTTCCACAGATACGCAGTATTTT